This T cell receptor (beta chain) was identified in a study of response to subunit inactivated influenza vaccine. Germline assignment: CDR1 LNHDA and CDR2 SQIVND (reference sequence). The CDR3 spans 16 residues. The germline V and J ends were trimmed by 2 bases and 3 bases, with 13 bases remaining between them. Overall study results and limits: That few new T cells are recruited by each seasonal influenza vaccination was the authors' suggestion.

As regards this clonotype: Its antigen is not known.

Using its own MiXCR run on the RT-PCR reads, TCRdb lists one record per CDR3 protein. The sample lists about 570,000 distinct CDR3 sequences; 12% were seen once. The sequence derives from a man over 45 who received an inactivated influenza vaccine. This specimen was PBMCs from blood, taken on the day of vaccination. The J gene is TRBJ2-2, the V gene TRBV19; D unresolved. The CDR3 here is CASSIKGRRDTGELFF. DNA for the CDR3: TGTGCCAGTAGTATAAAAGGTCGTCGGGACACCGGGGAGCTGTTTTTT.